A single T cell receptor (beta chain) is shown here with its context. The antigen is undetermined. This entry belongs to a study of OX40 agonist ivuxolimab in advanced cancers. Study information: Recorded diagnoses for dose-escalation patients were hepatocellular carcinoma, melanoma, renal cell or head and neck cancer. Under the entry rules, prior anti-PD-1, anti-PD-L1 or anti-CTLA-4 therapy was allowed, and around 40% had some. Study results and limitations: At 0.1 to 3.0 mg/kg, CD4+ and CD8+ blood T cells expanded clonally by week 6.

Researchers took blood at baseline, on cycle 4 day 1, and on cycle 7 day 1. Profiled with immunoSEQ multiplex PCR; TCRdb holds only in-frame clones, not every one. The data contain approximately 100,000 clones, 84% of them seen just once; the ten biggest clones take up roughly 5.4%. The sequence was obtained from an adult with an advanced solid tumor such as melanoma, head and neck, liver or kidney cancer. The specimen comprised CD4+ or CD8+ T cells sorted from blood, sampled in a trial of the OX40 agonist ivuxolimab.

The chain's CDR3 is CATSREEDRAGYTF. In DNA, the CDR3 is TGTGCCACCAGCAGAGAGGAGGACAGGGCCGGCTACACCTTC. The chain combines TRBV15 with TRBJ1-2; 8 nucleotides agree with TRBD1. Losses at the gene ends were 0 bases for V and 8 bases for J; bases not matched to a gene: 5. CDR1 is LNHNV, CDR2 YYDKDF, per germline (reference sequence). The CDR3 is 14 residues long.